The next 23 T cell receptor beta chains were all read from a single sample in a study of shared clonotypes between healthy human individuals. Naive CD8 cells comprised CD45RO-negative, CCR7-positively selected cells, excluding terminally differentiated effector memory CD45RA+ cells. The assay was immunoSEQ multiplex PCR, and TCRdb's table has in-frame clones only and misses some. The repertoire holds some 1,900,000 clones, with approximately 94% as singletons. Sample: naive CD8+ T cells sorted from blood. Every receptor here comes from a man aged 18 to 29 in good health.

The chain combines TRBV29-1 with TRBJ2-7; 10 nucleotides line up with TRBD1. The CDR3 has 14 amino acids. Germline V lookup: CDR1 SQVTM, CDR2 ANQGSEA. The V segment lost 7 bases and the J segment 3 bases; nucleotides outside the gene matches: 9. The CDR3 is CSARDRGDGYEQYF. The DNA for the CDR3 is TGCAGCGCCCGGGACAGGGGCGATGGCTACGAGCAGTACTTC.

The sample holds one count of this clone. The CDR3 reads CASSESRGLDNEQFF. CDR3 nucleotide sequence: TGTGCCAGCAGTGAATCCAGGGGGTTGGACAATGAGCAGTTCTTC. The V call is TRBV2, the J call TRBJ2-1; 7 bases align to TRBD1. Germline CDR1 is SNHLY and CDR2 is FYNNEI. Unmatched junction bases numbered 6, after V lost 2 bases and J lost 5 bases. The CDR3 spans 15 residues. Using reference TRBV2 and TRBJ2-1 for the parts outside the CDR3, the full variable domain is EPEVTQTPSHQVTQMGQEVILRCVPISNHLYFYWYRQILGQKVEFLVSFYNNEISEKSEIFDDQFSVERPDGSNFTLKIRSTKLEDSAMYFCASSESRGLDNEQFFGPGTRLTVL.

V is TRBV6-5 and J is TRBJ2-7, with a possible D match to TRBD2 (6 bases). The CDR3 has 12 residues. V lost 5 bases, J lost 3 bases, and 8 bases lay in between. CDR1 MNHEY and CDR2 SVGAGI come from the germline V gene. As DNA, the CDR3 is TGTGCCAGCAGTGAGGAGGGCTACGAGCAGTACTTC. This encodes CASSEEGYEQYF.

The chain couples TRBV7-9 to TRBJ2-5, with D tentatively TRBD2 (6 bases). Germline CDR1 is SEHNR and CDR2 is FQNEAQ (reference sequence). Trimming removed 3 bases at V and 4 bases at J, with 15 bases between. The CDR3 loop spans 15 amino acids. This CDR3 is CASSFPSPGVETQYF. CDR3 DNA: TGTGCCAGCAGCTTCCCTTCCCCGGGGGTAGAGACCCAGTACTTC.

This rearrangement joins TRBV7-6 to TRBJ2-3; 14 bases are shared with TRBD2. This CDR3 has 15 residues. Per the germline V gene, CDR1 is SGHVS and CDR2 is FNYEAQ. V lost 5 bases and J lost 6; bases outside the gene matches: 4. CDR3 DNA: TGTGCCAGCAGCCCGCGACTAGCGGGAGGGGATACGCAGTATTTT. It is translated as CASSPRLAGGDTQYF.

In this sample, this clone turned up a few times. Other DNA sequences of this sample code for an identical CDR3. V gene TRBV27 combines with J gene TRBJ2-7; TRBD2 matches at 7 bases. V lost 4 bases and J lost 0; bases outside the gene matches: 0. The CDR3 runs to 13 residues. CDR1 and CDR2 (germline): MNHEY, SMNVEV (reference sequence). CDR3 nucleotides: TGTGCCAGCAGTTCGGGGGGCTCCTACGAGCAGTACTTC. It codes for CASSSGGSYEQYF.

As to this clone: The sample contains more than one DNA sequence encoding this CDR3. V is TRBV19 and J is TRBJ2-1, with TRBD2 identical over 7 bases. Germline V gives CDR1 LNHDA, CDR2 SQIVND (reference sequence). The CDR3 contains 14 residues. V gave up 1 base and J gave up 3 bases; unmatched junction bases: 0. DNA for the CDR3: TGTGCCAGTAGTATAGGGGGGGGCTACAATGAGCAGTTCTTC. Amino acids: CASSIGGGYNEQFF.

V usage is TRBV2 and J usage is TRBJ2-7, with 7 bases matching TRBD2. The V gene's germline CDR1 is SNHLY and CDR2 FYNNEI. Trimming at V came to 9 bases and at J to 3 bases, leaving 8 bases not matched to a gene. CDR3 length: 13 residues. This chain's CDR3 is CASRAGMGYEQYF. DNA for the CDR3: TGTGCCAGTAGAGCGGGGATGGGCTACGAGCAGTACTTC.

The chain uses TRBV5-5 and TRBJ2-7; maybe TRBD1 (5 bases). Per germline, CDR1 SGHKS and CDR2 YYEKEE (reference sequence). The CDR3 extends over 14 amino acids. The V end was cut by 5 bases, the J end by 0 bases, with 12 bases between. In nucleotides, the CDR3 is TGTGCCAGCAGACCAACGACAGTCTCCTACGAGCAGTACTTC. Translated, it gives CASRPTTVSYEQYF. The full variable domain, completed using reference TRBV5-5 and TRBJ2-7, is DAGVTQSPTHLIKTRGQQVTLRCSPISGHKSVSWYQQVLGQGPQFIFQYYEKEERGRGNFPDRFSARQFPNYSSELNVNALLLGDSALYLCASRPTTVSYEQYFGPGTRLTVT.

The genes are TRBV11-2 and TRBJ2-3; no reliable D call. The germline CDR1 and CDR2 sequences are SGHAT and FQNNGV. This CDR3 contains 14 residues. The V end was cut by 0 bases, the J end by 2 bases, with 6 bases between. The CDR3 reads CASSLDPLTDTQYF. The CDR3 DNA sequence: TGTGCCAGCAGCTTAGATCCCCTCACAGATACGCAGTATTTT.

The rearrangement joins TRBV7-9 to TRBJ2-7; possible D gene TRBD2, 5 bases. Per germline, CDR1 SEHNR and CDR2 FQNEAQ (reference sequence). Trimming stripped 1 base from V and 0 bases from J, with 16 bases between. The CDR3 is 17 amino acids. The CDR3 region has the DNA TGTGCCAGCAGCTTAGGTGGACTCACGATCAGCTCCTACGAGCAGTACTTC. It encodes CASSLGGLTISSYEQYF. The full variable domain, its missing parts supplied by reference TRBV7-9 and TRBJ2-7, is DTGVSQNPRHKITKRGQNVTFRCDPISEHNRLYWYRQTLGQGPEFLTYFQNEAQLEKSRLLSDRFSAERPKGSFSTLEIQRTEQGDSAMYLCASSLGGLTISSYEQYFGPGTRLTVT.

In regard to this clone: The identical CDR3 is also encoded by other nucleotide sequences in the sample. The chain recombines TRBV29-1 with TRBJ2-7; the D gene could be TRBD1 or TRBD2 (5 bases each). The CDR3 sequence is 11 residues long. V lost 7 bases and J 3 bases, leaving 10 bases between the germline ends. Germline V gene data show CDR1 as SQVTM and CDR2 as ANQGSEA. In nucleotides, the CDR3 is TGCAGCGGACTTGGGGGCTACGAGCAGTACTTC. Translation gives CSGLGGYEQYF.

The chain's CDR3 is CASSLVGAGTQYF. CDR3 sequence (DNA): TGTGCCAGCAGCTTAGTCGGCGCTGGGACCCAGTACTTC. The chain carries TRBV11-2 and TRBJ2-5; D unclear. CDR1 is SGHAT, CDR2 FQNNGV, per germline. This CDR3 has 13 amino acids. Trimming left V 1 base short and J 7 bases short, with 10 bases between.

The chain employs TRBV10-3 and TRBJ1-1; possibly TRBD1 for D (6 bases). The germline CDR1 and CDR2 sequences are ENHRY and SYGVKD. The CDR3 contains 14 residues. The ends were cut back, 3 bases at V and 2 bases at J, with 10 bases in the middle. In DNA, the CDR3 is TGTGCCATCAGTGAAACAGGGAGCAACACTGAAGCTTTCTTT. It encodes CAISETGSNTEAFF.

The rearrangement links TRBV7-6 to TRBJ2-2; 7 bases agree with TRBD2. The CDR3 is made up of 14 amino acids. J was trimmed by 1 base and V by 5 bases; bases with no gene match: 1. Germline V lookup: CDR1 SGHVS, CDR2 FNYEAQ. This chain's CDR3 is CASSPSGNTGELFF. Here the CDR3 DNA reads TGTGCCAGCAGCCCTAGCGGGAACACCGGGGAGCTGTTTTTT.

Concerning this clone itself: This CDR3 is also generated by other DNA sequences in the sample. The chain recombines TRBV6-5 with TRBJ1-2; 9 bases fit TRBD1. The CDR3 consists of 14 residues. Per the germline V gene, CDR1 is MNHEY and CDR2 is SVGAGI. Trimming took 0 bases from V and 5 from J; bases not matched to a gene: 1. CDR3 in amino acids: CASSYSDRGYGYTF. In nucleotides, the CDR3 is TGTGCCAGCAGTTACTCGGACAGGGGTTATGGCTACACCTTC.

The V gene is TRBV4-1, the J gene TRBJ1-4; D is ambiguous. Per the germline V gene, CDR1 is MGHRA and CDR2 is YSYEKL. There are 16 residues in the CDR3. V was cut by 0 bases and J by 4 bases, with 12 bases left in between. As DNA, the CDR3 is TGCGCCAGCAGCCAAGATCGGACGGATAATAATGAAAAACTGTTTTTT. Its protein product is CASSQDRTDNNEKLFF.

CDR3 residues: CASSSYQDIDYSNQPQHF. In DNA form, the CDR3 reads TGTGCCAGTAGTTCGTATCAGGACATAGATTATAGCAATCAGCCCCAGCATTTT. The chain employs TRBV19 and TRBJ1-5, with TRBD1 as a possible D gene (5 bases). The CDR3 has 18 residues. Germline lookup yields CDR1 LNHDA and CDR2 SQIVND (reference sequence). V lost 5 bases, J lost 0 bases, and 20 bases lay in between.

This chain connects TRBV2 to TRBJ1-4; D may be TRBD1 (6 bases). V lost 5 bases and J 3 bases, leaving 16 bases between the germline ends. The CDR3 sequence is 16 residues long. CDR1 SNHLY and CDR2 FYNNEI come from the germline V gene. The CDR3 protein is CASSLKGEGSNEKLFF. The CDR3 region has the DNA TGTGCCAGCAGTCTGAAGGGGGAGGGATCTAATGAAAAACTGTTTTTT.

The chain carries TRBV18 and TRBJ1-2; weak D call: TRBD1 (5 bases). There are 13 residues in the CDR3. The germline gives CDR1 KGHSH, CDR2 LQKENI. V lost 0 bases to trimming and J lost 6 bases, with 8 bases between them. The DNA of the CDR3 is TGTGCCAGCTCACCACCGGGGCAGCATGGCTACACCTTC. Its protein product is CASSPPGQHGYTF. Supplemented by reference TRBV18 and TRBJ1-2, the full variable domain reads NAGVMQNPRHLVRRRGQEARLRCSPMKGHSHVYWYRQLPEEGLKFMVYLQKENIIDESGMPKERFSAEFPKEGPSILRIQQVVRGDSAAYFCASSPPGQHGYTFGSGTRLTVV.

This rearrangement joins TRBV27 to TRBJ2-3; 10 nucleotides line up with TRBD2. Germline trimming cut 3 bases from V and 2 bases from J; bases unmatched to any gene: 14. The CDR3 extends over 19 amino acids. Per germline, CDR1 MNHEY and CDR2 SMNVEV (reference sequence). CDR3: CASSFGWLAGDYTTDTQYF. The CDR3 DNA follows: TGTGCCAGCAGTTTCGGGTGGCTAGCGGGGGACTACACCACAGATACGCAGTATTTT.

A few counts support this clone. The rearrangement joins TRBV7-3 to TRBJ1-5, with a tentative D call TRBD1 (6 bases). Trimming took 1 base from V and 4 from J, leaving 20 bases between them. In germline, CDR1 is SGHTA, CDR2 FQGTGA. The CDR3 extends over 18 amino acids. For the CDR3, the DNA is TGTGCCAGCAGCTTAAGATCGAGTACGGGGGCCAAGAATCAGCCCCAGCATTTT. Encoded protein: CASSLRSSTGAKNQPQHF. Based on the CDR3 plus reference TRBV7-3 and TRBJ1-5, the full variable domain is GAGVSQTPSNKVTEKGKYVELRCDPISGHTALYWYRQSLGQGPEFLIYFQGTGAADDSGLPNDRFFAVRPEGSVSTLKIQRTERGDSAVYLCASSLRSSTGAKNQPQHFGDGTRLSIL.

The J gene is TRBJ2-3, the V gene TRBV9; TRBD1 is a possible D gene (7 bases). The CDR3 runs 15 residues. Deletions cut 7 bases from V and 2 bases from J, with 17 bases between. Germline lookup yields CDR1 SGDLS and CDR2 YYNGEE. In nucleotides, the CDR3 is TGTGCCAGCCACGCGCGGGACAGCTTCACAGATACGCAGTATTTT. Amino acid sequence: CASHARDSFTDTQYF.